This T cell receptor (beta chain) originates from a study of cytomegalovirus exposure and HLA in healthy donors. Germline V gene lookup returns CDR1 MRHNA and CDR2 SNTAGT. This CDR3 has 12 residues. V shed 8 bases, J shed 11 bases, and the junction held 9 bases outside the gene matches. Both 60 Vbeta primers and 13 Jbeta primers went into the PCR. The repertoire was sequenced with immunoSEQ multiplex PCR; TCRdb's copy has only in-frame clones and lacks some. The sample holds about 140,000 clones, around 90% seen once. A remark on this clone: Its antigen remains unknown.

Healthy bone marrow donors made up the cohort. General observations from the study: A later analysis found common viral pathogens apparently linked to several of the most significant clusters.

The sample comprised PBMCs. This clonotype was obtained from a middle-aged woman in good health and CMV-seronegative. The chain couples TRBV6-4 to TRBJ2-1, with 7 bases that match TRBD2. This chain's CDR3 is CASAESGAKQFF. In DNA form, the CDR3 reads TGTGCCAGCGCTGAAAGCGGGGCTAAGCAGTTCTTC.